The 22 T cell receptor beta chains below come from one sample, sequenced in a study of response to subunit inactivated influenza vaccine. TCRdb ran MiXCR on the RT-PCR reads and lists one entry per CDR3 protein. This table has some 570,000 distinct CDR3 sequences, approximately 11% appearing once. Separately, the same data were catalogued under a study of T cells expressing NK-cell markers. That study adds: Beta-chain TCR cDNA was generated via 5'RACE template switching with UMIs.

Source: PBMCs from blood, taken on the day of vaccination. The receptor set was obtained from a man over 45 who received an inactivated influenza vaccine.

A few counts support this clonotype. The chain links TRBV28 to TRBJ2-1, with 12 bases lining up with TRBD2. V was pared by 5 bases and J by 14 bases, with 7 bases of the junction left unmatched. Germline V gives CDR1 MDHEN, CDR2 SYDVKM. CDR3 length: 13 amino acids. This chain's CDR3 is CASSPGLAGWEFF. The CDR3 DNA is TGTGCCAGCAGTCCGGGACTAGCGGGCTGGGAGTTCTTC.

The chain has TRBV10-3 and TRBJ2-5; 14 positions match TRBD2. This CDR3 contains 17 residues. Germline V CDR1 and CDR2: ENHRY, SYGVKD. Unmatched junction bases numbered 8, after V lost 8 bases and J lost 0 bases. Here the CDR3 reads CAIGPGTSGSNQETQYF. The DNA for the CDR3 is TGTGCCATCGGCCCTGGGACTAGCGGGAGTAACCAAGAGACCCAGTACTTC.

V gene TRBV29-1 combines with J gene TRBJ2-1, with 10 bases fitting TRBD2. The CDR3 consists of 14 residues. The germline V gene has CDR1 SQVTM and CDR2 ANQGSEA. V was pared by 4 bases and J by 6 bases, with 6 bases of the junction left unmatched. The CDR3 coding sequence is TGCAGCGTTGCGGGACTAGCGCCGGGCAATGAGCAGTTCTTC. Its protein product is CSVAGLAPGNEQFF.

This chain joins TRBV20-1 and TRBJ2-7, with 9 bases fitting TRBD2. Losses at the gene ends were 5 bases for V and 6 bases for J; bases not matched to a gene: 8. The CDR3 loop spans 13 amino acids. CDR1 is DFQATT, CDR2 SNEGSKA, per germline (reference sequence). The DNA of the CDR3 is TGCAGTGCTCGGATAGCGGGAGTAATCGAGCAGTACTTC. It specifies CSARIAGVIEQYF.

At least ten counts were recorded for this clonotype. The rearrangement uses TRBV28 and TRBJ1-1; the D gene is possibly TRBD1 (5 bases). CDR1 is MDHEN and CDR2 is SYDVKM in the germline V gene. With 3 bases removed from V and 8 bases from J, the gap between germline ends came to 10 bases. CDR3 length: 12 residues. The CDR3 nucleotides are TGTGCCAGCAGTTTGCTCAGGGTGGAAGCTTTCTTT. Translating gives CASSLLRVEAFF.

V is TRBV15 and J is TRBJ2-1; TRBD1 might be the D (6 bases). The CDR3 is 18 amino acids. The V gene's germline CDR1 is LNHNV and CDR2 YYDKDF (reference sequence). V lost 4 bases and J lost 0, with 19 bases in between. CDR3 DNA: TGTGCCACCAGCACTAGGTGGGGGCCGATCAGCTCCTACAATGAGCAGTTCTTC. Residues: CATSTRWGPISSYNEQFF.

This clonotype was observed a few times. J is TRBJ1-5 and V is TRBV4-1; D remains ambiguous. The germline CDR1 and CDR2 sequences are MGHRA and YSYEKL. The ends were cut back, 1 base at V and 5 bases at J, with 6 bases in the middle. The CDR3 loop spans 13 amino acids. CDR3 sequence reads: CASSQGIDQPQHF. The CDR3 DNA reads TGCGCCAGCAGCCAAGGAATCGATCAGCCCCAGCATTTT.

This clonotype was seen ten or more times. The chain recombines TRBV2 with TRBJ2-1; the D is unclear. The CDR3 extends over 11 amino acids. Trimming stripped 7 bases from V and 4 bases from J, with 5 bases between. The germline gives CDR1 SNHLY, CDR2 FYNNEI. CDR3 loop: CASISYNEQFF. The DNA for the CDR3 is TGTGCCAGCATAAGTTACAATGAGCAGTTCTTC. Full variable domain (missing parts from reference TRBV2 and TRBJ2-1): EPEVTQTPSHQVTQMGQEVILRCVPISNHLYFYWYRQILGQKVEFLVSFYNNEISEKSEIFDDQFSVERPDGSNFTLKIRSTKLEDSAMYFCASISYNEQFFGPGTRLTVL.

Many counts were recorded for this clonotype. The chain recombines TRBV12-3 or TRBV12-4 with TRBJ2-1, with 8 bases aligning to TRBD2. V dropped 6 bases and J dropped 8; count of bases not matched to a gene: 3. The CDR3 totals 12 residues. CDR3 nucleotides: TGTGCCAGCAGCCCAGCGGGGGATGAGCAGTTCTTC. Amino acid sequence: CASSPAGDEQFF.

The chain has TRBV20-1 and TRBJ2-7; TRBD2 matches at 9 bases. The CDR3 contains 14 residues. CDR1 and CDR2 from the germline V gene are DFQATT and SNEGSKA (reference sequence). After removal of 3 bases from V and 2 bases from J, the junction contained 5 bases not matched to a gene. In DNA form, the CDR3 reads TGCAGTGCTAGCCGTCCTAGCGGGACCTACGAGCAGTACTTC. Encoded protein: CSASRPSGTYEQYF.

This chain connects TRBV7-9 to TRBJ1-1; D gene ambiguous. This CDR3 comprises 14 residues. V dropped 4 bases and J dropped 1 base, with 10 bases sitting between them. Germline V CDR1 and CDR2: SEHNR, FQNEAQ (reference sequence). CDR3 sequence reads: CASSSQPRNTEAFF. For the CDR3, the DNA is TGTGCCAGCAGCTCACAACCAAGGAACACTGAAGCTTTCTTT.

The rearrangement joins TRBV6-1 to TRBJ2-7; D possibly corresponds to TRBD1 (6 bases). CDR1 and CDR2 from the germline V gene are MNHNS and SASEGT. The CDR3 consists of 15 residues. Trimming shortened V by 7 bases and J by 1 base, and 17 bases separated the two germline ends. Here the CDR3 reads CASKTGTTPSYEQYF. CDR3 in DNA: TGTGCCAGCAAAACCGGGACAACCCCTTCCTACGAGCAGTACTTC.

V is TRBV12-3 or TRBV12-4 and J is TRBJ2-5, with D perhaps TRBD1 (6 bases). V was cut by 7 bases and J by 3 bases, with 18 bases left in between. CDR3 size: 15 residues. The DNA of the CDR3 is TGTGCCAGCATTTCTACAGGGCGACGCAAAGAGACCCAGTACTTC. It encodes CASISTGRRKETQYF.

The chain is built from TRBV29-1 and TRBJ2-7; TRBD1 matches 8 bases. Germline CDR1 is SQVTM and CDR2 is ANQGSEA. J gave up 6 bases and V 7 bases, and 11 bases lay outside the gene matches. The CDR3 spans 13 residues. In DNA form, the CDR3 reads TGCAGCGGCAAGACAGGGGCCGGAATCGAGCAGTACTTC. Protein: CSGKTGAGIEQYF.

The sample holds a few counts of this clonotype. The V call is TRBV2, the J call TRBJ1-5; D not resolved. The V end was cut by 7 bases, the J end by 0 bases, with 7 bases between. The CDR3 length is 13 residues. Germline loops: CDR1 SNHLY, CDR2 FYNNEI. DNA of the CDR3: TGTGCCAGCAATACATATAGCAATCAGCCCCAGCATTTT. The encoded protein is CASNTYSNQPQHF.

This sequence joins TRBV20-1 and TRBJ2-5; D remains unclear. This CDR3 region has 13 residues. V lost 1 base, J lost 5 bases, and 11 bases lay in between. Germline V lookup: CDR1 DFQATT, CDR2 SNEGSKA (reference sequence). The CDR3 is CSARGAEWETQYF. The DNA for the CDR3 is TGCAGTGCTAGAGGGGCTGAGTGGGAGACCCAGTACTTC.

This clonotype occurred a few times. The chain uses TRBV10-1 and TRBJ2-5; 7 positions agree with TRBD2. This CDR3 has 13 amino acids. CDR1 and CDR2 from the germline V gene are WNHNN and SYGVQD (reference sequence). V was pared by 6 bases and J by 5 bases, with 6 bases of the junction left unmatched. CDR3 sequence (DNA): TGCGCCAGCAGCCCCGCCGGGGGGGAGACCCAGTACTTC. This translates into CASSPAGGETQYF.

The chain uses TRBV10-3 and TRBJ1-4; D call uncertain. The CDR3 spans 14 residues. Per the germline V gene, CDR1 is ENHRY and CDR2 is SYGVKD. The ends were cut back, 10 bases at V and 8 bases at J, with 20 bases in the middle. The CDR3 loop reads CATNRQGLGEKLFF. CDR3 DNA: TGTGCCACAAACCGCCAAGGGTTAGGGGAAAAACTGTTTTTT.

This clonotype was seen only once. The J gene is TRBJ2-7, the V gene TRBV5-6; tentatively, D is TRBD1 or TRBD2 (6 bases each). Per the germline V gene, CDR1 is SGHDT and CDR2 is YYEEEE. The CDR3 is 12 residues long. The germline V and J ends were trimmed by 4 bases and 9 bases, with 14 bases remaining between them. The CDR3 spells CASSPGGSAQYF. DNA of the CDR3: TGTGCCAGCAGCCCCGGGGGCAGCGCGCAGTACTTC.

The V and J genes are TRBV28 and TRBJ2-2; 7 bases are a match to TRBD2. This CDR3 has 15 amino acids. V lost 5 bases to trimming and J lost 1 base; unmatched junction nucleotides: 4. Germline V gene data show CDR1 as MDHEN and CDR2 as SYDVKM. For the CDR3, the DNA is TGTGCCAGCAGTCGCGGGGGAGAGAACACCGGGGAGCTGTTTTTT. Its translation is CASSRGGENTGELFF.

V gene TRBV4-1 combines with J gene TRBJ1-1; TRBD1 might be the D (5 bases). Germline V gene data show CDR1 as MGHRA and CDR2 as YSYEKL. This CDR3 spans 16 amino acids. Trimming took off 1 base at V and 1 base at J, with 13 bases between the two ends. The CDR3 is CASSQVSGPENTEAFF. Written as DNA, the CDR3 is TGCGCCAGCAGCCAAGTATCGGGGCCCGAGAACACTGAAGCTTTCTTT.

Only a few counts were recorded for this clonotype. The chain uses TRBV11-2 and TRBJ2-2; perhaps TRBD2 as D (6 bases). This CDR3 has 17 amino acids. The germline V and J ends were trimmed by 5 bases and 5 bases, with 21 bases remaining between them. Germline-derived CDR1 and CDR2 are SGHAT and FQNNGV. CDR3 loop: CASSPGLRGVKTGELFF. In nucleotides, the CDR3 is TGTGCCAGCAGCCCGGGACTTCGAGGGGTAAAAACCGGGGAGCTGTTTTTT.